A single sample is the source of the 16 T cell receptor beta chains below, sequenced in a study of cytomegalovirus exposure and HLA in healthy donors. The primer mix had 60 Vbeta and 13 Jbeta primers. Libraries were prepared by immunoSEQ multiplex PCR; TCRdb keeps only in-frame clonotypes and omits some of them. The sample contains around 100,000 clones, around four fifths of which appear only once. The sample comprised PBMCs. The receptors stem from a woman aged 40 to 49 in good health and CMV-seronegative.

The chain employs TRBV7-9 and TRBJ2-1; D is undetermined. The CDR3 totals 17 residues. Per the germline V gene, CDR1 is SEHNR and CDR2 is FQNEAQ (reference sequence). Between the trimmed V and J ends, which lost 3 bases and 8 bases, there was a span of 23 bases. This CDR3 is CASSLWLRLVASDEQFF. Written as DNA, the CDR3 is TGTGCCAGCAGCTTGTGGCTTAGACTCGTTGCGTCGGATGAGCAGTTCTTC.

The CDR3 protein is CASSSGGPSVNTEAFF. The DNA of the CDR3 is TGTGCCAGCAGCTCAGGGGGCCCTTCGGTGAACACTGAAGCTTTCTTT. This chain connects TRBV5-4 to TRBJ1-1; 8 bases agree with TRBD1. The CDR3 covers 16 residues. Germline-derived CDR1 and CDR2 are SGHNT and YYREEE (reference sequence). The V gene end was trimmed by 3 bases and the J gene end by 0 bases; junction bases not matched to a gene: 7.

The chain carries TRBV2 and TRBJ2-7, with 11 bases identical to TRBD2. This CDR3 has 13 amino acids. V gave up 6 bases and J gave up 5 bases; unmatched junction bases: 3. In germline, CDR1 is SNHLY, CDR2 FYNNEI. CDR3 sequence reads: CASRLAGGHEQYF. CDR3 sequence (DNA): TGTGCCAGCAGGCTAGCGGGGGGCCACGAGCAGTACTTC.

The CDR3 is CAWSTGSGYNEQFF. The CDR3 coding sequence is TGTGCCTGGAGCACCGGTAGCGGGTACAATGAGCAGTTCTTC. The chain links TRBV30 to TRBJ2-1; 7 positions match TRBD2. After removal of 3 bases from V and 4 bases from J, the junction contained 6 bases not matched to a gene. Germline CDR1 GTSNPN, CDR2 SVGIG (reference sequence). This CDR3 comprises 14 residues.

In this sample, this clone turned up a few times. This chain uses TRBV2 with TRBJ2-7; D is undetermined. The germline V gene has CDR1 SNHLY and CDR2 FYNNEI. The CDR3 length is 15 residues. Between the trimmed V and J ends, which lost 3 bases and 0 bases, there was a span of 12 bases. CDR3 in amino acids: CASSDGSSLSYEQYF. In DNA, the CDR3 is TGTGCCAGCAGTGACGGAAGTAGCCTCTCCTACGAGCAGTACTTC. The whole variable domain, filled in from reference TRBV2 and TRBJ2-7, reads EPEVTQTPSHQVTQMGQEVILRCVPISNHLYFYWYRQILGQKVEFLVSFYNNEISEKSEIFDDQFSVERPDGSNFTLKIRSTKLEDSAMYFCASSDGSSLSYEQYFGPGTRLTVT.

CDR3 in amino acids: CASNRRGPYGYTF. Here the CDR3 DNA reads TGTGCCAGCAATAGGAGGGGACCCTATGGCTACACCTTC. V is TRBV28 and J is TRBJ1-2, with D perhaps matching TRBD1 (5 bases). The germline V and J ends were trimmed by 7 bases and 4 bases, with 13 bases remaining between them. The germline V gene has CDR1 MDHEN and CDR2 SYDVKM. The CDR3 extends over 13 amino acids.

V and J are TRBV29-1 and TRBJ1-2, with TRBD1 as a possible D gene (5 bases). V was cut by 2 bases and J by 8 bases, with 12 bases left in between. The CDR3 runs 12 residues. Germline CDR1 SQVTM, CDR2 ANQGSEA. CDR3 in amino acids: CSVERQGMGYTF. The CDR3 region has the DNA TGCAGCGTTGAACGGCAGGGTATGGGCTACACCTTC. Based on the CDR3 plus reference TRBV29-1 and TRBJ1-2, the full variable domain is SAVISQKPSRDICQRGTSLTIQCQVDSQVTMMFWYRQQPGQSLTLIATANQGSEATYESGFVIDKFPISRPNLTFSTLTVSNMSPEDSSIYLCSVERQGMGYTFGSGTRLTVV.

The chain links TRBV6-1 to TRBJ2-2, with D unclear. Trimming took 5 bases from V and 1 from J, leaving 2 bases between them. The CDR3 covers 12 residues. The germline V gene has CDR1 MNHNS and CDR2 SASEGT. The CDR3 DNA follows: TGTGCCAGCAGTCAGAACACCGGGGAGCTGTTTTTT. Translated, it gives CASSQNTGELFF.

This chain links TRBV28 with TRBJ2-2; D perhaps matches TRBD1 (6 bases). Germline V gene lookup returns CDR1 MDHEN and CDR2 SYDVKM. The CDR3 contains 17 residues. Between the trimmed V and J ends, which lost 7 bases and 4 bases, there was a span of 22 bases. The CDR3 DNA reads as TGTGCCAGCATCCCGCAGCCGGCAGGGGCACTCACCGGGGAGCTGTTTTTT. As protein: CASIPQPAGALTGELFF.

About this clone: At one boundary the junction diverges from the germline segment, which might be a read error. The chain uses TRBV7-7 and TRBJ2-3; 8 nucleotides agree with TRBD2. In germline, CDR1 is SSHAT, CDR2 FNYEAQ (reference sequence). The CDR3 length is 16 residues. Written as DNA, the CDR3 is TGTGCTAGCAGCCCCGGGGGGGACTTGGCCGGGAATACGCAGTATTTT. Translation: CASSPGGDLAGNTQYF. Full variable domain (outside the CDR3, taken from reference TRBV7-7 and TRBJ2-3): GAGVSQSPRYKVTKRGQDVTLRCDPISSHATLYWYQQALGQGPEFLTYFNYEAQPDKSGLPSDRFSAERPEGSISTLTIQRTEQRDSAMYRCASSPGGDLAGNTQYFGPGTRLTVL.

In nucleotides, the CDR3 is TGTGCCAGTAGTAGGGACATAGGAGGCTACACCTTC. Protein sequence: CASSRDIGGYTF. This chain links TRBV19 with TRBJ1-2; the D gene is possibly TRBD1 (6 bases). CDR1 is LNHDA and CDR2 is SQIVND in the germline V gene (reference sequence). V lost 4 bases to trimming and J lost 8 bases, with 11 bases between them. This CDR3 comprises 12 residues.

V is TRBV2 and J is TRBJ2-7; D is perhaps TRBD2 (6 bases). Trimming removed 8 bases from V and 1 base from J, with 15 bases in between. The CDR3 covers 14 residues. Per germline, CDR1 SNHLY and CDR2 FYNNEI. The CDR3 here is CASFSGEGSYEQYF. CDR3 DNA sequence: TGTGCCAGCTTTTCGGGAGAAGGATCCTACGAGCAGTACTTC.

In the case of this clone: Because it lacks the conserved phenylalanine or tryptophan at the end, this CDR3 is likely a read error. The rearrangement uses TRBV27 and TRBJ1-2; possibly TRBD1 for D (6 bases). Per germline, CDR1 MNHEY and CDR2 SMNVEV (reference sequence). V shed 8 bases and J shed 8 bases, with 27 bases lying between them. CDR3 length: 16 amino acids. DNA for the CDR3: TGTGCCAGCGGTACGAGAGACAGGACCCCAATCGGAGGCTACACCCTC. Translating it yields CASGTRDRTPIGGYTL.

This sequence joins TRBV11-2 and TRBJ2-3; a possible D gene is TRBD2 (6 bases). Germline V gene data show CDR1 as SGHAT and CDR2 as FQNNGV. CDR3 length equals 16 residues. Trimming took 1 base from V and 0 from J, leaving 11 bases between them. The CDR3 DNA is TGTGCCAGCAGCTTAGGTAGCGGCCTTAGCACAGATACGCAGTATTTT. It is translated as CASSLGSGLSTDTQYF.

The J gene is TRBJ2-1, the V gene TRBV18; no clear D gene. CDR1 and CDR2 from the germline V gene are KGHSH and LQKENI. V was clipped by 2 bases and J by 8 bases, with 13 bases between them. The length of the CDR3 is 14 residues. The CDR3 region is CASSPWSSSYEQFF. In DNA, the CDR3 is TGTGCCAGCTCACCATGGAGCAGCAGCTATGAGCAGTTCTTC.

This clone has a handful of counts. V is TRBV10-3 and J is TRBJ1-1; D is perhaps TRBD1 (6 bases). Trimming took off 3 bases at V and 5 bases at J, with 13 bases between the two ends. Germline CDR1 is ENHRY and CDR2 is SYGVKD. The CDR3 consists of 14 residues. CDR3 bases: TGTGCCATCAGTGACCAGGGGATAGAAACTGAAGCTTTCTTT. Its translation: CAISDQGIETEAFF.